This T cell receptor (beta chain) was found in a study of cytomegalovirus exposure and HLA in healthy donors. General study points: Beyond CMV serostatus, there was no information to go on about immune exposure.

Remarks on this clone: Its specificity is not known.

Trimming took off 4 bases at V and 1 base at J, with 7 bases between the two ends. CDR3 length: 13 amino acids. Germline CDR1 reads SGHTA; CDR2 reads FQGNSA. The PCR contained 60 Vbeta and 13 Jbeta primers. Sequencing used immunoSEQ multiplex PCR; TCRdb keeps in-frame clones, though not all of them. The sample holds about 150,000 clones, 60% to 85% seen once. The genes are TRBV7-2 and TRBJ1-1, with a tentative D call TRBD1 (6 bases). This TCR was recovered from a woman aged 45 to 65 in good health and CMV-seropositive. The sequenced sample was PBMCs. The CDR3 here is CASSSQGNTEAFF. In DNA, the CDR3 is TGTGCCAGCAGCTCACAGGGGAACACTGAAGCTTTCTTT.